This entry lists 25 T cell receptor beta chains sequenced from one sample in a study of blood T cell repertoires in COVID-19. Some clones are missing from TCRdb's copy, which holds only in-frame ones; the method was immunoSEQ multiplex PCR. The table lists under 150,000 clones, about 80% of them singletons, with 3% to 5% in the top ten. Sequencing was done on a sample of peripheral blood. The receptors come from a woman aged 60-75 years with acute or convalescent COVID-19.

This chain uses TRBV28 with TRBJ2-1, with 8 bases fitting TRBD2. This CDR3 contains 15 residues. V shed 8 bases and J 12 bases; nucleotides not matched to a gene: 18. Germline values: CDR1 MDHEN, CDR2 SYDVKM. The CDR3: CASGPGGKALSGQFF. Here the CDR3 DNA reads TGTGCCAGCGGACCGGGGGGGAAGGCGCTCAGTGGGCAGTTCTTC.

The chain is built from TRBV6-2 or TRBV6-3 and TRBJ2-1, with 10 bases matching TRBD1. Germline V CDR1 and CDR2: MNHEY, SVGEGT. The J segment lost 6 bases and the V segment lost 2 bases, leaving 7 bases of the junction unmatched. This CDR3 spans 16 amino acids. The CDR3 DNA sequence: TGTGCCAGCAGTTACCTTGGGACAGGGGTCCCCAATGAGCAGTTCTTC. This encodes CASSYLGTGVPNEQFF.

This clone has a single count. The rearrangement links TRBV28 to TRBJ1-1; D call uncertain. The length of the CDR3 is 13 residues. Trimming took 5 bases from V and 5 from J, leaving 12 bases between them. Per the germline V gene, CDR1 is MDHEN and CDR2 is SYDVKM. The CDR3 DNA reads TGTGCCAGCAGTCGGAGCATACGGACTGAAGCTTTCTTT. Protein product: CASSRSIRTEAFF.

CDR3 region: CASTRTGGANEKLFF. The CDR3 DNA follows: TGTGCCAGTACCCGGACAGGGGGTGCTAATGAAAAACTGTTTTTT. This chain links TRBV19 with TRBJ1-4, with TRBD1 matching over 10 bases. The CDR3 consists of 15 residues. The germline V gene has CDR1 LNHDA and CDR2 SQIVND (reference sequence). Losses at the gene ends were 7 bases for V and 3 bases for J; bases not matched to a gene: 5.

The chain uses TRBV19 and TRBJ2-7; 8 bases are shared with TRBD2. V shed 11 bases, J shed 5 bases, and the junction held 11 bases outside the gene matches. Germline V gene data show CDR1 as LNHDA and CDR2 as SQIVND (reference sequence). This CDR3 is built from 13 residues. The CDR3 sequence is CAARGAGGHEQYF. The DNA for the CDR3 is TGTGCCGCCCGGGGCGCGGGAGGCCACGAGCAGTACTTC.

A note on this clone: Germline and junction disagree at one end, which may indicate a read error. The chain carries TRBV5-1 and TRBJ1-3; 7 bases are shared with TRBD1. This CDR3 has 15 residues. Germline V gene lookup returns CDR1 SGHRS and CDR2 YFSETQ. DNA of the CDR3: TGCGCCAGCAGCTTGGGGGGAGACAGGGCTGGTCCTACTCTTTTT. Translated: CASSLGGDRAGPTLF.

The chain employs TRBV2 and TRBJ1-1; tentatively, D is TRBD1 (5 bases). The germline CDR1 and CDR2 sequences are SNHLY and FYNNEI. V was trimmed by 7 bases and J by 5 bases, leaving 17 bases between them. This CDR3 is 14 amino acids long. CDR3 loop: CASTEAWGGTEAFF. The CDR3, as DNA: TGTGCCAGCACCGAAGCCTGGGGGGGGACTGAAGCTTTCTTT. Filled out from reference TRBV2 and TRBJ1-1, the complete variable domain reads EPEVTQTPSHQVTQMGQEVILRCVPISNHLYFYWYRQILGQKVEFLVSFYNNEISEKSEIFDDQFSVERPDGSNFTLKIRSTKLEDSAMYFCASTEAWGGTEAFFGQGTRLTVV.

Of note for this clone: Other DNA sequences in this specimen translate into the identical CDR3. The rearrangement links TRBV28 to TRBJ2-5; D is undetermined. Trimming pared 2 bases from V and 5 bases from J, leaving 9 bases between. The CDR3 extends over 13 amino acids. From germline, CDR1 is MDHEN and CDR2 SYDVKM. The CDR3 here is CASSLAEQETQYF. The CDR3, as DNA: TGTGCCAGCAGTTTAGCAGAACAGGAGACCCAGTACTTC.

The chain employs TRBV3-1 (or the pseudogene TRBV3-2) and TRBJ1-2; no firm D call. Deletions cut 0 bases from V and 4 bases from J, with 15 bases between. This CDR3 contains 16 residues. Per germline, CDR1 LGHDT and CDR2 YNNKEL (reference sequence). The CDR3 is CASSQDITVETYGYTF. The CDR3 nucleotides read TGTGCCAGCAGCCAAGATATAACAGTAGAGACCTATGGCTACACCTTC.

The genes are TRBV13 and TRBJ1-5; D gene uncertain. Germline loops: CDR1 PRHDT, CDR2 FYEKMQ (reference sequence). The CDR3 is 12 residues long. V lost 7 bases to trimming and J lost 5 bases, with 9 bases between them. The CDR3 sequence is CASTPGDQPQHF. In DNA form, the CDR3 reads TGTGCCAGCACCCCGGGTGATCAGCCCCAGCATTTT.

CDR3 region: CASRRDRIYGYTF. The DNA for the CDR3 is TGTGCCAGCAGACGTGACAGAATATATGGCTACACCTTC. This chain connects TRBV28 to TRBJ1-2; TRBD1 is a possible D gene (5 bases). V was clipped by 6 bases and J by 5 bases, with 13 bases between them. The CDR3 spans 13 residues. CDR1 MDHEN and CDR2 SYDVKM come from the germline V gene.

The CDR3 loop reads CASSYSGTVRNEQFF. The CDR3 region has the DNA TGTGCCAGCAGTTACTCCGGGACAGTTCGCAATGAGCAGTTCTTC. This chain joins TRBV27 and TRBJ2-1; 7 bases fit TRBD1. Germline V CDR1 and CDR2: MNHEY, SMNVEV (reference sequence). The CDR3 is made up of 15 amino acids. V lost 4 bases to trimming and J lost 6 bases; unmatched junction nucleotides: 9.

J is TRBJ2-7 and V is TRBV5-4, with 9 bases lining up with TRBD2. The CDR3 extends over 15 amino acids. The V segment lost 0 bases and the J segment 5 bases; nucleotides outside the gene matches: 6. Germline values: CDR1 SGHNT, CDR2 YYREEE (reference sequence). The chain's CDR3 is CASSLAGIAGDEQYF. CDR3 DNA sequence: TGTGCCAGCAGCTTGGCCGGGATAGCGGGAGACGAGCAGTACTTC.

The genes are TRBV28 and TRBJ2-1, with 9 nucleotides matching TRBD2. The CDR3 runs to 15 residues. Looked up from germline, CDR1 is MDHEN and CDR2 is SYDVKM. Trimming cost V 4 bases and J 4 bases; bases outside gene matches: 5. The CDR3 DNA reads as TGTGCCAGCAGTTCAGCGGGAGGATTTTACAATGAGCAGTTCTTC. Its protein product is CASSSAGGFYNEQFF.

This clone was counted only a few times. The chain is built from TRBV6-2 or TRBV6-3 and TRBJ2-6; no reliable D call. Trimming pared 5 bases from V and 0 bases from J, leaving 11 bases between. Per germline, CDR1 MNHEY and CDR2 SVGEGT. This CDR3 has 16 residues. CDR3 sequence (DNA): TGTGCCAGCAGTAGATCGGTTTACTCTGGGGCCAACGTCCTGACTTTC. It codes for CASSRSVYSGANVLTF.

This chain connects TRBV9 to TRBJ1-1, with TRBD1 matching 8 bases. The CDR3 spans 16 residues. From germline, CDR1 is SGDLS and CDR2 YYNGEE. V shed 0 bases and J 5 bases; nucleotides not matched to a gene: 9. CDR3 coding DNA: TGTGCCAGCAGCGTAGGGCAGGGGGCTAGGGATACTGAAGCTTTCTTT. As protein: CASSVGQGARDTEAFF.

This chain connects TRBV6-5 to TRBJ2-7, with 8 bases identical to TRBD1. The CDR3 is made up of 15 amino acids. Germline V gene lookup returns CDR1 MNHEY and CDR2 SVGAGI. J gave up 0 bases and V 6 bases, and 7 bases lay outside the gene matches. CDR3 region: CASRAGQENSYEQYF. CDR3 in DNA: TGTGCCAGCAGGGCGGGACAGGAGAACTCCTACGAGCAGTACTTC.

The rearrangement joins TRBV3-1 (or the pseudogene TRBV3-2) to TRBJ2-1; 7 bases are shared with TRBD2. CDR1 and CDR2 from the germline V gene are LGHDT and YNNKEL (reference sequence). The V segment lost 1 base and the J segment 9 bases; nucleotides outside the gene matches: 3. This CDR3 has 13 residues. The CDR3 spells CASSQGLAREQFF. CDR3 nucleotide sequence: TGTGCCAGCAGCCAAGGACTAGCCCGTGAGCAGTTCTTC.

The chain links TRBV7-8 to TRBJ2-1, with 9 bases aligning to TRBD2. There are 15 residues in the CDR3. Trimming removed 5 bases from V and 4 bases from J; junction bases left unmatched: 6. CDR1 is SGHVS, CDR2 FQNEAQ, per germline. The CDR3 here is CASSQVAGVYNEQFF. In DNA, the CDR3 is TGTGCCAGCAGCCAGGTAGCGGGAGTATACAATGAGCAGTTCTTC.

Here the CDR3 reads CASSLGGGTSYEQYF. The DNA of the CDR3 is TGTGCCAGCAGCTTAGGTGGCGGGACTTCCTACGAGCAGTACTTC. The chain uses TRBV7-6 and TRBJ2-7, with D possibly being TRBD2 (6 bases). This CDR3 comprises 15 residues. V was shortened by 1 base and J by 1 base, with 11 bases between the two germline ends. Per the germline V gene, CDR1 is SGHVS and CDR2 is FNYEAQ.

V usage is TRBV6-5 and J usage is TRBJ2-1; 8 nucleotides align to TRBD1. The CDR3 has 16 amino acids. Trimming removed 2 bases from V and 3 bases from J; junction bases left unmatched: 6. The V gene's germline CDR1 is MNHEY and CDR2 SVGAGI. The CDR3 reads CASSYGGQGLYNEQFF. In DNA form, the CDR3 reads TGTGCCAGCAGTTACGGCGGACAGGGCCTCTACAATGAGCAGTTCTTC.

The CDR3 region is CASSDTGGYSNQPQHF. The CDR3 coding sequence is TGTGCCAGTAGTGACACAGGGGGCTATAGCAATCAGCCCCAGCATTTT. The genes are TRBV19 and TRBJ1-5, with 9 nucleotides matching TRBD1. Germline V gene data show CDR1 as LNHDA and CDR2 as SQIVND (reference sequence). CDR3 length equals 16 residues. After removal of 5 bases from V and 0 bases from J, the junction contained 5 bases not matched to a gene. The full variable domain, with the rest looked up from reference TRBV19 and TRBJ1-5, is DGGITQSPKYLFRKEGQNVTLSCEQNLNHDAMYWYRQDPGQGLRLIYYSQIVNDFQKGDIAEGYSVSREKKESFPLTVTSAQKNPTAFYLCASSDTGGYSNQPQHFGDGTRLSIL.

The CDR3: CASSSSRQGRSEKLFF. CDR3 nucleotide sequence: TGTGCCAGCAGCTCCTCTCGACAGGGTCGCAGTGAAAAACTGTTTTTT. V gene TRBV21-1 combines with J gene TRBJ1-4; TRBD1 is the table's D call, not checked against the DNA. TRBV21-1 is classified as a pseudogene. The CDR3 is 16 amino acids.

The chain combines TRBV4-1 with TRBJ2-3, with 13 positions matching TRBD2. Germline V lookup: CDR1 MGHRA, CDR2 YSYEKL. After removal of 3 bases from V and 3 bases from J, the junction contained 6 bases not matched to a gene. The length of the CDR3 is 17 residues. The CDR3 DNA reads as TGCGCCAGCAGCCAGGCTAGGACTAGCGGGAGAACAGATACGCAGTATTTT. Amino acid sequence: CASSQARTSGRTDTQYF.

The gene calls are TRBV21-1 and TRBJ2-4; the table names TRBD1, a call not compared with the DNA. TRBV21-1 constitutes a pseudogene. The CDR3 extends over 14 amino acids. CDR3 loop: CASSPRDRENIQYF. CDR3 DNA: TGTGCCAGCAGCCCCCGGGACAGGGAAAACATTCAGTACTTC.